Each of the 12 T cell receptor beta chains below was sequenced from the same sample in a study of early T cells in non-severe SARS-CoV-2 infection. TCRdb re-called the 5' RACE reads through MiXCR, storing one row per CDR3 protein. The sample contains tens of thousands of distinct CDR3 sequences, 5.3% of which appear only once. Specimen: whole blood. The origin of the receptors is an adult who was a healthcare worker with PCR-confirmed SARS-CoV-2 infection or an uninfected control (not recorded which).

This clonotype was found many times. This sequence joins TRBV7-3 and TRBJ2-3; D uncertain. The length of the CDR3 is 14 residues. Germline V gene sequence: CDR1 SGHTA, CDR2 FQGTGA. The V gene lost 0 bases and the J gene lost 2 bases, with 6 bases spanning the gap. CDR3 DNA sequence: TGTGCCAGCAGCTTAACTGGACCCACAGATACGCAGTATTTT. It specifies CASSLTGPTDTQYF.

There are a few counts of this clonotype. This chain joins TRBV19 and TRBJ2-3; TRBD1 matches at 10 bases. The V and J ends lost 2 bases and 3 bases, in that order; junction bases with no gene match: 8. The CDR3 spans 17 residues. CDR1 is LNHDA and CDR2 is SQIVND in the germline V gene (reference sequence). The CDR3 is CASSISPDRGLTDTQYF. DNA for the CDR3: TGTGCCAGTAGTATATCCCCTGACAGGGGGCTAACAGATACGCAGTATTTT.

V gene TRBV7-2 combines with J gene TRBJ1-2; D call uncertain. Germline V CDR1 and CDR2: SGHTA, FQGNSA. CDR3 length: 14 amino acids. V lost 5 bases, J lost 4 bases, and 14 bases lay in between. CDR3 region: CASSQQTQTYGYTF. The DNA of the CDR3 is TGTGCCAGCAGCCAGCAGACCCAAACCTATGGCTACACCTTC.

A few counts support this clonotype. J is TRBJ1-4 and V is TRBV2, with 10 nucleotides matching TRBD1. Germline V gene sequence: CDR1 SNHLY, CDR2 FYNNEI. With 6 bases clipped from V and 11 bases from J, the junction kept 6 bases outside the gene matches. The CDR3 loop spans 13 amino acids. CDR3 region: CASSPGTGAKLFF. The DNA for the CDR3 is TGTGCCAGCAGCCCCGGGACAGGGGCCAAACTGTTTTTT.

This clonotype has at least ten counts. The J gene is TRBJ2-7, the V gene TRBV19; 11 bases line up with TRBD1. The trim removed 7 bases at V and 4 bases at J, leaving 9 bases unmatched. The germline CDR1 and CDR2 sequences are LNHDA and SQIVND (reference sequence). The CDR3 consists of 15 residues. The chain's CDR3 is CASNYGQGARYEQYF. The CDR3 DNA reads as TGTGCCAGTAACTATGGACAGGGGGCGCGGTACGAGCAGTACTTC.

The chain couples TRBV12-3 or TRBV12-4 to TRBJ1-2, with D possibly matching TRBD1 (6 bases). V dropped 5 bases and J dropped 4 bases, with 17 bases sitting between them. The CDR3 runs to 15 residues. CDR3 nucleotides: TGTGCCAGCAGTCCCGGGGGGCAGACTTTCTATGGCTACACCTTC. Translating gives CASSPGGQTFYGYTF.

The chain combines TRBV28 with TRBJ2-7; 7 nucleotides line up with TRBD1. J lost 0 bases, V lost 3 bases, and 8 bases had no gene match. The CDR3 is made up of 16 amino acids. Germline CDR1 MDHEN, CDR2 SYDVKM. This CDR3 is CASSLARTGNSYEQYF. DNA of the CDR3: TGTGCCAGCAGTTTGGCCCGGACAGGTAACTCCTACGAGCAGTACTTC.

This clonotype came up many times. The chain carries TRBV11-3 and TRBJ2-1; TRBD2 matches at 9 bases. V was pared by 5 bases and J by 6 bases, with 8 bases of the junction left unmatched. The CDR3 is 15 residues long. Germline V gene sequence: CDR1 SGHNT, CDR2 YENEEA. CDR3 amino acids: CASSRPGLALNEQFF. For the CDR3, the DNA is TGTGCCAGCAGCCGACCGGGACTAGCTCTCAATGAGCAGTTCTTC.

This clonotype was detected ten times or more. This chain links TRBV14 with TRBJ2-3; TRBD1 agrees at 7 bases. Germline V gene data show CDR1 as SGHDN and CDR2 as FVKESK. The CDR3 contains 13 residues. The V gene end was trimmed by 5 bases and the J gene end by 6 bases; junction bases not matched to a gene: 5. This chain's CDR3 is CASSSRDSDTQYF. The DNA for the CDR3 is TGTGCCAGCAGCAGCCGGGACAGCGATACGCAGTATTTT. Full variable domain (missing parts from reference TRBV14 and TRBJ2-3): EAGVTQFPSHSVIEKGQTVTLRCDPISGHDNLYWYRRVMGKEIKFLLHFVKESKQDESGMPNNRFLAERTGGTYSTLKVQPAELEDSGVYFCASSSRDSDTQYFGPGTRLTVL.

This clonotype was picked up a small number of times. The V and J genes are TRBV20-1 and TRBJ2-7; D may be TRBD2 (6 bases). The ends were cut back, 6 bases at V and 0 bases at J, with 18 bases in the middle. This CDR3 has 15 amino acids. CDR1 and CDR2 from the germline V gene are DFQATT and SNEGSKA (reference sequence). CDR3 in DNA: TGCAGTGCCACTTGGAACGGGGGTAACTCCTACGAGCAGTACTTC. Protein product: CSATWNGGNSYEQYF.

This clonotype has a count of ten or more. The rearrangement links TRBV4-3 to TRBJ2-3; D remains ambiguous. Germline V gene lookup returns CDR1 LGHNA and CDR2 YSLEER. The CDR3 is 14 residues long. The ends were cut back, 0 bases at V and 6 bases at J, with 10 bases in the middle. In DNA, the CDR3 is TGCGCCAGCAGCCAAGAAAGGTTGCCGGATACGCAGTATTTT. Translated: CASSQERLPDTQYF.

At least ten counts were recorded for this clonotype. The chain joins TRBV15 to TRBJ1-1; maybe TRBD1 (6 bases). In germline, CDR1 is LNHNV, CDR2 YYDKDF (reference sequence). The CDR3 extends over 15 amino acids. The V end lost 1 base, the J end lost 0 bases, and 9 bases lay between the germline ends. The CDR3 DNA sequence: TGTGCCACCAGCAGAGGCGAGGGGGTGAACACTGAAGCTTTCTTT. Encoded protein: CATSRGEGVNTEAFF. The full variable domain, its missing parts supplied by reference TRBV15 and TRBJ1-1, is DAMVIQNPRYQVTQFGKPVTLSCSQTLNHNVMYWYQQKSSQAPKLLFHYYDKDFNNEADTPDNFQSRRPNTSFCFLDIRSPGLGDTAMYLCATSRGEGVNTEAFFGQGTRLTVV.